This paragraph reports one T cell receptor (beta chain). Its antigen is not identified. The data are from a study of T and B cells in COVID-19 patients. Whole-study context: Most recovered patients had mild to moderate COVID-19 treated as outpatients. In the active-infection cohort, nine tenths of the roughly 20 patients had comorbidities linked to unfavorable COVID-19 outcome.

TRB was amplified from approximately 250-480 ng of blood genomic DNA. Multiplex PCR with BIOMED2 TRB-A/B primer pools amplified TRB rearrangements. TCRdb processed the multiplex PCR reads anew with MiXCR; each CDR3 protein has one entry. The sample contains 20,000 or so distinct CDR3 sequences, approximately 28% of which appear only once. This CDR3 has 16 residues. Trimming removed 8 bases from V and 0 bases from J; junction bases left unmatched: 8. Study-wide findings and caveats: No sequencing was yet done of CD4+, regulatory or CD8+ subsets, or of SARS-CoV-2-responsive or tetramer+ sorted cells. At recovery TRB diversity and richness exceeded healthy donors, after highly clonal active COVID-19 repertoires.

This TCR derives from a human donor who had recovered from COVID-19. The rearrangement links TRBV12-3 or TRBV12-4 to TRBJ1-5, with 9 bases that match TRBD1. Sequencing was carried out using blood. CDR3 DNA sequence: TGTGCCAGCCGGACAGGGGACCTTTATAGCAATCAGCCCCAGCATTTT. This encodes CASRTGDLYSNQPQHF.